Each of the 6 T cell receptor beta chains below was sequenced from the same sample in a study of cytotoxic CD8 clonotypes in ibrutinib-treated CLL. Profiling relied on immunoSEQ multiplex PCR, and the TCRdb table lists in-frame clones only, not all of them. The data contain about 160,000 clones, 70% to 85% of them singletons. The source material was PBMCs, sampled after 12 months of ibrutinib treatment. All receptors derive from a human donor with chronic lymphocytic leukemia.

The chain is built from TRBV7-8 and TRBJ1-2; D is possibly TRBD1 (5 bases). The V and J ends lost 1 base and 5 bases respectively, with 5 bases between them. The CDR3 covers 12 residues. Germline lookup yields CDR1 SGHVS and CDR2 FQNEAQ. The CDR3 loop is CASSLGQYGYTF. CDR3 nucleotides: TGTGCCAGCAGCTTAGGACAGTATGGCTACACCTTC.

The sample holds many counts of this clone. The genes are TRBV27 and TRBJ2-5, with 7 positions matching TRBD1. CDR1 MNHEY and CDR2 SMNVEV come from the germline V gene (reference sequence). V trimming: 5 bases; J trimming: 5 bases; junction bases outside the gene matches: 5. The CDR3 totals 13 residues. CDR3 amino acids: CASSNLRGETQYF. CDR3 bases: TGTGCCAGCAGTAACCTCAGGGGGGAGACCCAGTACTTC.

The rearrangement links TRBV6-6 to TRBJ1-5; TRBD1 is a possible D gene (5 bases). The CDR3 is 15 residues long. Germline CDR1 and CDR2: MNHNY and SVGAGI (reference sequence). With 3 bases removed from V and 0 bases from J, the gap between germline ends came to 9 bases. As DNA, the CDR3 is TGTGCCAGCAGTTATAGGGGTTCTAGCAATCAGCCCCAGCATTTT. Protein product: CASSYRGSSNQPQHF.

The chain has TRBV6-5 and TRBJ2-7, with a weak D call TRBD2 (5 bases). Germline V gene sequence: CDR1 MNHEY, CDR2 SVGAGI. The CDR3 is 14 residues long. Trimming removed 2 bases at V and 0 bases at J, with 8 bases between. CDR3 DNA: TGTGCCAGCAGTTACAGACTAAGCTCCTACGAGCAGTACTTC. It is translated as CASSYRLSSYEQYF.

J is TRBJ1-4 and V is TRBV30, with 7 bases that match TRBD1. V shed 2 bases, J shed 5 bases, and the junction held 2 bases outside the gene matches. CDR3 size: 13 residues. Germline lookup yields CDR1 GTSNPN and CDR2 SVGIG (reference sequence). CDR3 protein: CAWSQQGNEKLFF. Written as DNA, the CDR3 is TGTGCCTGGAGTCAACAGGGGAATGAAAAACTGTTTTTT.

The CDR3 sequence: CASSQEVSPLHF. CDR3 DNA: TGTGCCAGCAGTCAGGAGGTTTCACCCCTCCACTTT. V gene TRBV6-5 combines with J gene TRBJ1-6; D is ambiguous. Germline V gene lookup returns CDR1 MNHEY and CDR2 SVGAGI. The CDR3 length is 12 residues. The V gene lost 5 bases and the J gene lost 9 bases, with 8 bases spanning the gap.